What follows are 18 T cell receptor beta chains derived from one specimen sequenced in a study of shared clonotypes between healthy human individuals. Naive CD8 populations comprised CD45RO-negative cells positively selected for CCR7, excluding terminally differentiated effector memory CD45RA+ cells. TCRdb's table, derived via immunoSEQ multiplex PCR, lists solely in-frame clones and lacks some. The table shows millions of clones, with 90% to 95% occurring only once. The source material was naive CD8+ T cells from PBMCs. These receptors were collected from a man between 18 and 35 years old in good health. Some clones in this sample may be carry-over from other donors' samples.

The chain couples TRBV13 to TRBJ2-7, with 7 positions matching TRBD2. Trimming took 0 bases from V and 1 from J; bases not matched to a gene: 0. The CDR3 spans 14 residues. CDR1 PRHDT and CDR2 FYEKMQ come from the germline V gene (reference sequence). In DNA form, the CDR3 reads TGTGCCAGCAGCTTAGGCGGGAGGTCCTACGAGCAGTACTTC. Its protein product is CASSLGGRSYEQYF.

CDR3 amino acids: CATSWAAGTYEQYF. The CDR3 DNA sequence: TGTGCCACTTCCTGGGCGGCTGGGACCTACGAGCAGTACTTC. The rearrangement links TRBV19 to TRBJ2-7; no clear D gene. In germline, CDR1 is LNHDA, CDR2 SQIVND (reference sequence). This CDR3 has 14 amino acids. The V end lost 10 bases, the J end lost 2 bases, and 18 bases lay between the germline ends.

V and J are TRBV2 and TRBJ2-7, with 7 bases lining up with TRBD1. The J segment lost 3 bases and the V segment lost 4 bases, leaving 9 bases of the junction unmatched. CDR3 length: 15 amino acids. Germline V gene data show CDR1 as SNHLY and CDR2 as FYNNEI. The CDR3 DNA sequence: TGTGCCAGCAGTGGGGACAGTAGTAAGGGCTACGAGCAGTACTTC. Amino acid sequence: CASSGDSSKGYEQYF.

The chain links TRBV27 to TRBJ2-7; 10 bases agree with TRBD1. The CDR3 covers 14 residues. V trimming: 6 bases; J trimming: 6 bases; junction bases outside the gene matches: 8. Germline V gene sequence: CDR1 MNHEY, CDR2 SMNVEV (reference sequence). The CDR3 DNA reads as TGTGCCAGCAGCCTCTTCAGGGACAGGGGCGAGCAGTACTTC. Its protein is CASSLFRDRGEQYF.

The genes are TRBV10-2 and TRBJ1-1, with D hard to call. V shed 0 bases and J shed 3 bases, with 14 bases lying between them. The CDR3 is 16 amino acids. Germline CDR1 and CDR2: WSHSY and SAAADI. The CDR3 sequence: CASSESVWAGDTEAFF. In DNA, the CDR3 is TGCGCCAGCAGTGAGTCGGTTTGGGCCGGAGACACTGAAGCTTTCTTT.

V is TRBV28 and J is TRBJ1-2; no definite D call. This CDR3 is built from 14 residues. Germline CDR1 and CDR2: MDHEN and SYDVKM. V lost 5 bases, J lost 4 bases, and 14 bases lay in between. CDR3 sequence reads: CASSDGSIFYGYTF. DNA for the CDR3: TGTGCCAGCAGTGACGGGAGTATATTCTATGGCTACACCTTC.

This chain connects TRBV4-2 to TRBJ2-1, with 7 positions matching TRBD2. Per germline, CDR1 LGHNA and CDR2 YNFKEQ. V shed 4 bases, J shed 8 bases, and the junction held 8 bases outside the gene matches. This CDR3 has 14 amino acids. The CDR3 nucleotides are TGTGCCAGCAGCCCCACGGGGGGTTGGGATGAGCAGTTCTTC. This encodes CASSPTGGWDEQFF.

CDR3 bases: TGTGCCAGCAGCGGAGGACAGGGGGCCCTCGAGACCCAGTACTTC. This gives the protein CASSGGQGALETQYF. The chain uses TRBV5-4 and TRBJ2-5; TRBD1 matches at 11 bases. Germline V gene lookup returns CDR1 SGHNT and CDR2 YYREEE (reference sequence). The CDR3 has 15 residues. Trimming at V came to 4 bases and at J to 5 bases, leaving 7 bases not matched to a gene.

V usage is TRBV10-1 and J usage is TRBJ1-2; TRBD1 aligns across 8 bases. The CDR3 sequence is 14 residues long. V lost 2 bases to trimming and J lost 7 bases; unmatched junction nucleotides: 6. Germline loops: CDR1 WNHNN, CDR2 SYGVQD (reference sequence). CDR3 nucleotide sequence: TGCGCCAGCAGTGAGAAGGAGACAGGGGTTGGCTACACCTTC. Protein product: CASSEKETGVGYTF.

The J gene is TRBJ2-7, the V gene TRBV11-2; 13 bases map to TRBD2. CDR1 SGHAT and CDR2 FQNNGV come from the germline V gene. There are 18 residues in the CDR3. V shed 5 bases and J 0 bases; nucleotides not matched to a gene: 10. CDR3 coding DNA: TGTGCCAGCAGCGTCCCGGGACTAGCGGGGCCGACCTCCTACGAGCAGTACTTC. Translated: CASSVPGLAGPTSYEQYF. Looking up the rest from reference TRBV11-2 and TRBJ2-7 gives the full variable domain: EAGVAQSPRYKIIEKRQSVAFWCNPISGHATLYWYQQILGQGPKLLIQFQNNGVVDDSQLPKDRFSAERLKGVDSTLKIQPAKLEDSAVYLCASSVPGLAGPTSYEQYFGPGTRLTVT.

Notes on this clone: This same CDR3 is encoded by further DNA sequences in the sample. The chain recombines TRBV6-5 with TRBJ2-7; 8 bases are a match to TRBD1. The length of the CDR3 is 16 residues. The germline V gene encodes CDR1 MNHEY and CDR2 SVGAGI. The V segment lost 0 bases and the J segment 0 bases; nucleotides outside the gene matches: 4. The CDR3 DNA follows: TGTGCCAGCAGTTACTCAACAGGGGGAGTCTCCTACGAGCAGTACTTC. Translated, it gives CASSYSTGGVSYEQYF.

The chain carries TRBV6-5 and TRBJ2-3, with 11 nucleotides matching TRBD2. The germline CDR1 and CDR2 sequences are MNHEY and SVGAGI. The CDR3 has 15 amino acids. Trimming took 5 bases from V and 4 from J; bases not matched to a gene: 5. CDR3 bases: TGTGCCAGCAGTCCACTAGCGGGAGACCCAGATACGCAGTATTTT. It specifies CASSPLAGDPDTQYF.

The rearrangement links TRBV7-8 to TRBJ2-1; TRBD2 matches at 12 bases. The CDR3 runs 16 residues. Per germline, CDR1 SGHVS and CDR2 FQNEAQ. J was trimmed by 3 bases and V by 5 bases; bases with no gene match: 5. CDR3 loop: CASSKRTSGDYNEQFF. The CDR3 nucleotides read TGTGCCAGCAGCAAAAGGACTAGCGGGGACTACAATGAGCAGTTCTTC.

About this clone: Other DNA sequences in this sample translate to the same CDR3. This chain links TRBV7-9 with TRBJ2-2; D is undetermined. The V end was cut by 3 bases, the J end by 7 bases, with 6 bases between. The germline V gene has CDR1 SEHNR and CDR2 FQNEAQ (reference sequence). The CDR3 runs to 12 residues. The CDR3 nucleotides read TGTGCCAGCAGCTTCGGATACGGGGAGCTGTTTTTT. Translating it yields CASSFGYGELFF.

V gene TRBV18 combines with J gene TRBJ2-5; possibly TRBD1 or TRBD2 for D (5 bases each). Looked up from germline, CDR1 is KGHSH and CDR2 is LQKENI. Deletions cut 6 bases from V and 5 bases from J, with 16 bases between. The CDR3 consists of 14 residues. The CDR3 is CASSSTGPKETQYF. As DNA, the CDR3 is TGTGCCAGCTCCTCCACGGGGCCCAAGGAGACCCAGTACTTC.

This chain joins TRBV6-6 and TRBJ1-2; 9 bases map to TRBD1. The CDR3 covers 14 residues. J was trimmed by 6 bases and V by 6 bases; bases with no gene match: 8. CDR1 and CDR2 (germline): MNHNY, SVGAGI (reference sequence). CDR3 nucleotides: TGTGCCAGCAGCTACACAGGGGGCTTGGATGGCTACACCTTC. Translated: CASSYTGGLDGYTF.

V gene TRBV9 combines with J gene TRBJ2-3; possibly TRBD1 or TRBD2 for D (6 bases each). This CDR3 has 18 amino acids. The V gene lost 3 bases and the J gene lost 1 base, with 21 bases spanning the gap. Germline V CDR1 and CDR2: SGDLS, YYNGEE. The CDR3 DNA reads TGTGCCAGCAGCGCCCCCGTCGACAGGAGGGTCCGCACAGATACGCAGTATTTT. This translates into CASSAPVDRRVRTDTQYF.

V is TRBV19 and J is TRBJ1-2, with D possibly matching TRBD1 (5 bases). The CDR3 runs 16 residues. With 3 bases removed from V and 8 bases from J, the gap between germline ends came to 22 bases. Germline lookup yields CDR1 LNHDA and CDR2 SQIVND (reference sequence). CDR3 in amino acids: CASSIGRRYGRDGYTF. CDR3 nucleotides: TGTGCCAGTAGTATCGGAAGAAGGTATGGACGGGACGGCTACACCTTC.